This TCR beta chain was identified during a study of T cells expressing NK-cell markers. Across the whole study: The authors derived TCR beta repertoires from sorted CD3+CD56+NKG2C+, CD3+CD56+NKG2C- and CD3+CD56-NKG2C+ T cells. General study points: Of the CD8+ T cells in about 6 donors, roughly 1.0-7.5% belonged to dominant NKG2C+ clonotypes. Several of the donors also had these clonotypes leading their CD3+CD56-NKG2C+ fraction. Unclear, still, was the HCMV specificity of the expanded NKG2C+ T cell clones.

Comments on this clonotype: Its antigen is unknown.

TCRdb reprocessed the 5' RACE reads and keeps a single row for each CDR3 protein, giving no DNA. Its table records some 410,000 distinct CDR3 sequences. The germline CDR1 and CDR2 sequences are SQVTM and ANQGSEA. The CDR3 contains 11 residues. What was sequenced was blood T cells: a sorted CD56 or NKG2C T cell subset, CD4+ or CD8+ T cells, or bulk PBMC T cells (not recorded which). This sequence was found in a woman between 18 and 70 years old in good health. This chain uses TRBV29-1 with TRBJ1-2; the D call of TRBD1 rests on TCRdb alone, since no DNA is present to check it. Here the CDR3 reads CSVHRVEGYTF. Looking up the rest from reference TRBV29-1 and TRBJ1-2 gives the full variable domain: SAVISQKPSRDICQRGTSLTIQCQVDSQVTMMFWYRQQPGQSLTLIATANQGSEATYESGFVIDKFPISRPNLTFSTLTVSNMSPEDSSIYLCSVHRVEGYTFGSGTRLTVV.